The clone carrying this T cell receptor (beta chain) has only one observation. The CDR3 spans 15 residues. Germline trimming cut 7 bases from V and 1 base from J; bases unmatched to any gene: 5. Germline assignment: CDR1 LNHDA and CDR2 SQIVND (reference sequence). In the authors' workflow: Counts of nucleated cells, estimated from reference gene primer amplification, were obtained. Profiling relied on immunoSEQ multiplex PCR, and the TCRdb table lists in-frame clones only, not all of them. Clone size and V and J calls were adopted from that table, with D and trimming inferred from the DNA. The data show tens of thousands of clones, roughly 89% seen once. These data are taken from a study of blood T cell repertoires in COVID-19. For the study at large: Collection of acute and convalescent COVID-19 samples took place in the United States, Italy and Spain. T cells, B-cell-depleted T cells, or PBMCs provided the cDNA or gDNA that served as material.

The sample was peripheral blood. The chain carries TRBV19 and TRBJ2-7; 12 nucleotides agree with TRBD2. This sequence was found in a man aged 60-69 years with active COVID-19. CDR3 nucleotides: TGTGCCAGTATGCGGACTAGCGGGAATTCCTACGAGCAGTACTTC. Protein sequence: CASMRTSGNSYEQYF.